This T cell receptor beta chain was documented in a study of cytomegalovirus exposure and HLA in healthy donors. Regarding the study as a whole: The study listed 150 to 200 cytomegalovirus-associated TCR beta chains. Among TCR sequences, most were rare, though some public TCRs appeared in many donors. Accurate predictions that matched the HLA-A and HLA-B alleles of most subjects were reportedly made from TCR beta sequences. Earlier analysis found most TCR beta V segments productive about 90% or about 30% of the time.

Germline lookup yields CDR1 SEHNR and CDR2 FQNEAQ (reference sequence). V was clipped by 0 bases and J by 5 bases; unmatched bases: 1. This CDR3 has 14 amino acids. A multiplex PCR was run with 60 Vbeta primers and 13 Jbeta primers. Only in-frame clones appear in the TCRdb table, and some are missing; sequencing was by immunoSEQ multiplex PCR. The sample includes roughly 190,000 clones, more than 75% of them seen just once. About this clone: Its target is unknown.

Sequenced material: PBMCs. This TCR was recovered from a man aged 35 to 55 in good health and CMV-seropositive. J is TRBJ2-1 and V is TRBV7-9, with 7 bases matching TRBD2. The CDR3 spells CASSLAGGNNEQFF. The CDR3 bases are TGTGCCAGCAGCTTAGCGGGGGGGAACAATGAGCAGTTCTTC.